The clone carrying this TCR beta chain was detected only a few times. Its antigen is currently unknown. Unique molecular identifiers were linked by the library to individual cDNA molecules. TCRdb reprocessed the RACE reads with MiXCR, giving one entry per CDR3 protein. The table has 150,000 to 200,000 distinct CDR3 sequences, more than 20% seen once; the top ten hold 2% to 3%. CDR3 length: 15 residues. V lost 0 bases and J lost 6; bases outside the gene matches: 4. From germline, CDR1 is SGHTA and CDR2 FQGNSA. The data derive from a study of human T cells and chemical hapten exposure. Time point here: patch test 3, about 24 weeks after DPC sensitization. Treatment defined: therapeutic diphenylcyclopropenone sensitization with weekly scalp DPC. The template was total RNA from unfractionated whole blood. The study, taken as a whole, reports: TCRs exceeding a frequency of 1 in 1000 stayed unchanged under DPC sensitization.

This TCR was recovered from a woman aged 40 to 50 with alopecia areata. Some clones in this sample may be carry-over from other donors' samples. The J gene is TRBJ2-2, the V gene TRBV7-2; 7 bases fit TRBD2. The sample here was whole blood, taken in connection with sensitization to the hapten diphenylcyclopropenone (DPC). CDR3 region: CASSLAGGYPGELFF. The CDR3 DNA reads TGTGCCAGCAGCTTAGCGGGAGGGTATCCCGGGGAGCTGTTTTTT.